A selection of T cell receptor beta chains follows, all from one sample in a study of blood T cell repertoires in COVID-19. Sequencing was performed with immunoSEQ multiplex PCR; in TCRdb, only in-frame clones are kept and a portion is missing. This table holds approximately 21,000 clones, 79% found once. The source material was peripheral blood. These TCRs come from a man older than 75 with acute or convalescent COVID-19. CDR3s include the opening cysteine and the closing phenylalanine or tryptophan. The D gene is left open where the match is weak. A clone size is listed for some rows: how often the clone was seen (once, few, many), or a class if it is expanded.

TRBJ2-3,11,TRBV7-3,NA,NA,TGTGCCAGCTCCCGGGCAGATACGCAGTATTTT,CASSRADTQYF
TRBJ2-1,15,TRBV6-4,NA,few,TGTGCCAGCAGTGAGGCTCTCCCCTCCTACAATGAGCAGTTCTTC,CASSEALPSYNEQFF
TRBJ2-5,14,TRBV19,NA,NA,TGTGCCAGTAGTATGATGGGACTCCCAGAGACCCAGTACTTC,CASSMMGLPETQYF
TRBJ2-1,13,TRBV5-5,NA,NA,TGTGCCAGCAGCTTGGCCGCGGGCAATGAGCAGTTCTTC,CASSLAAGNEQFF
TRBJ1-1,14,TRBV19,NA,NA,TGTGCCAGTTCTACCGGAGGGCGGGGCACTGAAGCTTTCTTT,CASSTGGRGTEAFF
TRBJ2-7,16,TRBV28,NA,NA,TGTGCCAGCAGTTTAAATTTCGTTAGATCGTCCTACGAGCAGTACTTC,CASSLNFVRSSYEQYF
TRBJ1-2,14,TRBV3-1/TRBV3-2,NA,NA,TGTGCCAGCAGCCAAGGCCGCGGATACTATGGCTACACCTTC,CASSQGRGYYGYTF
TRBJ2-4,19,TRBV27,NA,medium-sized,TGTGCCAGCAGTCAGACCGGGACACAGGGTCGGGTAGCCAAAAACATTCAGTACTTC,CASSQTGTQGRVAKNIQYF
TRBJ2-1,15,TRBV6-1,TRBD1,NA,TGTGCCAGCAGTGACCGGGACAGGTCCTACAATGAGCAGTTCTTC,CASSDRDRSYNEQFF
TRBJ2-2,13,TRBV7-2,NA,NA,TGTGCCAGCAGCCCCATTAGCGTCGGGGAGCTGTTTTTT,CASSPISVGELFF
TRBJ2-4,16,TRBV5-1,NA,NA,TGCGCCAGCAGCCAGAACCGGGACTCAATATCGGCCATTCAGTACTTC,CASSQNRDSISAIQYF
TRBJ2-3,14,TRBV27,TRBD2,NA,TGTGCCAGCAAAAACGGACTAGATACAGATACGCAGTATTTT,CASKNGLDTDTQYF
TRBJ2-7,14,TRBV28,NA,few,TGTGCCAGCAGCTTCGGGGGAGCCTCCTACGAGCAGTACTTC,CASSFGGASYEQYF
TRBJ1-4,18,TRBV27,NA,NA,TGTGCCAGCAGTTTTTTAGCGGGCACCCCTGCAACTAATGAAAAACTGTTTTTT,CASSFLAGTPATNEKLFF
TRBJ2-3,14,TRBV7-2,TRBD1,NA,TGTGCCAGCAGCTCAAGGACAGGGTCAGATACGCAGTATTTT,CASSSRTGSDTQYF
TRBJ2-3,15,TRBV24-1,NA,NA,TGTGCCACCAGTGACGCCTTAGCGGAAGAGGATACGCAGTATTTT,CATSDALAEEDTQYF
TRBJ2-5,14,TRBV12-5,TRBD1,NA,TGTGCTAGTGGTTCGGACAGGGGATCAGAGACCCAGTACTTC,CASGSDRGSETQYF
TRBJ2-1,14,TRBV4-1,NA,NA,TGCGCCAGCAGCCAAGAAGACAGTACGAATGAGCAGTTCTTC,CASSQEDSTNEQFF
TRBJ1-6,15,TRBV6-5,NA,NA,TGTGCCAGCAGACTAGACCTATCCCGGGGTTCACCCCTCCACTTT,CASRLDLSRGSPLHF
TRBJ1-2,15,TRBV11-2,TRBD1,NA,TGTGCCAGCAGCTTAGAAGACAGGGGGGAAGATGGCTACACCTTC,CASSLEDRGEDGYTF
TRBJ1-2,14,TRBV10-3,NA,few,TGTGCCATCAGTGAGGAGGGCAGGAGGGGTGGCTACACCTTC,CAISEEGRRGGYTF
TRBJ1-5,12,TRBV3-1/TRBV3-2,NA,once,TGTGCCAGCAGCTCAGGGGATCAGCCCCAGCATTTT,CASSSGDQPQHF
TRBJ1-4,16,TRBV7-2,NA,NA,TGTGCCAGCAGCCTCATCCCAGGGGCTCTCGATGAAAAACTGTTTTTT,CASSLIPGALDEKLFF
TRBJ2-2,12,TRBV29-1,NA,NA,TGCAGTGGAGGGCATAAGTTCGGTGAGCTGTTTTTT,CSGGHKFGELFF
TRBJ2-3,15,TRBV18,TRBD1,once,TGTGCCAGCTCACCAAGACAGGGGCCGGCAGATACGCAGTATTTT,CASSPRQGPADTQYF
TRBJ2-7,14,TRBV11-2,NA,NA,TGTGCCAGCAGCAGCCCGAGACACCTCTACGAGCAGTACTTC,CASSSPRHLYEQYF
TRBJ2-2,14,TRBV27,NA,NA,TGTGCCAGCAGTTTACCCCCCGTTCCCGGGGAGCTGTTTTTT,CASSLPPVPGELFF
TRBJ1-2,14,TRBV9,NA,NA,TGTGCCAGCAGCGTAGCAGGAGGACAGTCGGGCTACACCTTC,CASSVAGGQSGYTF